The clone carrying this T cell receptor (beta chain) was counted at least ten times. Its antigen is currently unknown. Synthesis of cDNA was performed by 5'RACE using 10-nucleotide random UMIs. TCRdb reprocessed the 5' RACE reads via MiXCR and lists one record per CDR3 protein. The table records about 120,000 distinct CDR3 sequences, about 3.2% of them present only once. V lost 2 bases to trimming and J lost 2 bases, with 9 bases between them. From germline, CDR1 is MGHDK and CDR2 SYGVNS. CDR3 length: 15 amino acids. Unsorted libraries were prepared from 2 million PBMCs that had been stored at -80 C. These data originate in a study of neurological immune-mediated disorders. On the study more broadly: Multiple sclerosis patients numbered some 34, with around 31 relapsing-remitting and 3 secondary progressive. Study findings and constraints: The repertoires of 18 of 34 multiple sclerosis patients were placed by phylogenetic grouping in a single related-CDR3 cluster, which may be a signature.

The sample consisted of PBMCs. This clonotype originated in a woman in her 30s with multiple sclerosis. The chain links TRBV25-1 to TRBJ2-2; D is possibly TRBD1 (5 bases). The CDR3 coding sequence is TGTGCCAGCAGTGAACTGGACACTAACACCGGGGAGCTGTTTTTT. Protein: CASSELDTNTGELFF. The variable domain in full, with the rest retrieved from reference TRBV25-1 and TRBJ2-2, is EADIYQTPRYLVIGTGKKITLECSQTMGHDKMYWYQQDPGMELHLIHYSYGVNSTEKGDLSSESTVSRIRTEHFPLTLESARPSHTSQYLCASSELDTNTGELFFGEGSRLTVL.